This is a list of T cell receptor beta chains from one sample in a study of blood T cells in healthy people across ages. Using its own MiXCR run on the 5' RACE reads, TCRdb lists one record per CDR3 protein. Found here are roughly 800,000 distinct CDR3 sequences, 55% to 70% of them singletons; the top ten hold roughly 20%. Material: blood. These receptors were taken from a man aged 30 to 45 in good health. The CDR3 runs from the conserved cysteine through the conserved F or W. Fields, in order: V gene, J gene, CDR3 protein.

TRBV6-2/TRBV6-3,TRBJ1-1,CASRKLNTEAFF
TRBV12-3/TRBV12-4,TRBJ2-1,CASSLEAPQRDNEQFF
TRBV20-1,TRBJ2-3,CSARDARSTDTQYF
TRBV7-2,TRBJ1-5,CASSLLGSNQPQHF
TRBV7-2,TRBJ2-5,CASSLRPFGGGAGVETQYF
TRBV7-2,TRBJ2-5,CASSWTSGTYNEQYF
TRBV11-1,TRBJ2-5,CASRRAGQRQETQYF
TRBV20-1,TRBJ2-1,CSASQGNEQFF
TRBV28,TRBJ1-5,CASSVPGVRPQHF
TRBV6-2/TRBV6-3,TRBJ2-3,CASSPDYNAQYF
TRBV5-1,TRBJ2-1,CASSLEDPQNNEQFF
TRBV27,TRBJ2-7,CASSLGQTFYEQYF
TRBV28,TRBJ2-5,CASSDRVETQYF
TRBV25-1,TRBJ1-6,CASRESYSPLHF
TRBV29-1,TRBJ2-5,CSVNRGLIETQYF
TRBV2,TRBJ2-6,CASISGPPSGANVLTF
TRBV7-6,TRBJ1-1,CASSLVPTGADTEAFF
TRBV7-2,TRBJ1-1,CASSFDRGGNTEAFF
TRBV7-8,TRBJ2-3,CASSSLLAGGGTDTQYF
TRBV28,TRBJ1-2,CASSSGTKIYGYTF
TRBV28,TRBJ1-6,CASSQQTGYNSPLHF
TRBV24-1,TRBJ2-7,CATSDSRDRGDEQYF
TRBV20-1,TRBJ1-2,CSARGARGVKGYTF
TRBV7-2,TRBJ1-2,CASSLASGQGRGYTF
TRBV20-1,TRBJ1-2,CSAPTGGNYGYTF
TRBV10-3,TRBJ1-2,CAISTDRGANYGYTF
TRBV5-1,TRBJ2-7,CASTQAQGPYEQYF
TRBV6-2/TRBV6-3,TRBJ2-7,CASRKWGGSAYEQYF
TRBV30,TRBJ2-7,CALGRSSYEQYF
TRBV29-1,TRBJ2-7,CSVASSGTYEQYF